Detailed here is one TCR beta chain. CDR1 and CDR2 (germline): MDHEN, SYDVKM. The V end lost 5 bases, the J end lost 6 bases, and 16 bases lay between the germline ends. This CDR3 region has 14 residues. This record belongs to a study of blood T cell repertoires in COVID-19. Overall study: COVID-19 samples, acute and convalescent, were from the United States, Italy and Spain.

Generated by immunoSEQ multiplex PCR, the TCRdb table keeps only in-frame clones and is missing some. The sample holds over 200,000 clones; about 88% are singletons and the top ten take 1.5% to 2%. This receptor was identified in a man aged 40-50 years with active or convalescent COVID-19. Material: peripheral blood. The chain combines TRBV28 with TRBJ1-1, with a tentative D call TRBD1 (6 bases). This CDR3 reads CASSAGTRSAEAFF. In DNA form, the CDR3 reads TGTGCCAGCAGTGCCGGGACAAGAAGCGCTGAAGCTTTCTTT.